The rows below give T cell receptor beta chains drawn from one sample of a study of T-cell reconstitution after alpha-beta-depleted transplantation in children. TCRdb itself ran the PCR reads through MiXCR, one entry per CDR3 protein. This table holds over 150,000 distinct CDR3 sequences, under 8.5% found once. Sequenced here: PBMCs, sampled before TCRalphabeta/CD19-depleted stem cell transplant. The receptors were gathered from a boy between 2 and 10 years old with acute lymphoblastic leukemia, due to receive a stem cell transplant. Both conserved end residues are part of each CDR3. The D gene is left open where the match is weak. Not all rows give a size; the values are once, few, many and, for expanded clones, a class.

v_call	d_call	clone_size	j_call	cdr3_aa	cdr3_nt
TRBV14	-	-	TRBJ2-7	CASSLDGGREQYF	TGTGCCAGCAGCTTAGACGGTGGCCGCGAGCAGTACTTC
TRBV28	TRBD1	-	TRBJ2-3	CASSLQGASEDTQYF	TGTGCCAGCAGTTTGCAGGGGGCGAGTGAAGATACGCAGTATTTT
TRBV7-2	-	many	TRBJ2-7	CASSHSRRKAYEQYF	TGTGCCAGCAGCCATAGTCGTAGAAAGGCCTACGAGCAGTACTTC
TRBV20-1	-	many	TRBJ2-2	CSAQGGGTGELFF	TGCAGTGCTCAGGGGGGTGGCACCGGGGAGCTGTTTTTT
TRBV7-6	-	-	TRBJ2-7	CASSSSAGLDYEQYF	TGTGCCAGCAGCTCCTCTGCGGGACTCGACTACGAGCAGTACTTC
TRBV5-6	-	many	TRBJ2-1	CASSSLGGEQFF	TGTGCCAGCAGCTCCCTCGGCGGCGAGCAGTTCTTC
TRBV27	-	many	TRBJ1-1	CASSLGGKGEAFF	TGTGCCAGCAGTTTAGGGGGTAAGGGCGAAGCTTTCTTT
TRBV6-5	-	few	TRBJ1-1	CASSYTGPRGTEAFF	TGTGCCAGCAGTTACACGGGACCCCGTGGCACTGAAGCTTTCTTT
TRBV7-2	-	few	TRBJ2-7	CASSLEAGPYEQYF	TGTGCCAGCAGCTTAGAGGCCGGCCCCTACGAGCAGTACTTC
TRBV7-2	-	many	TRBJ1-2	CASSLGGAGVGYTF	TGTGCCAGCAGCTTAGGTGGGGCGGGCGTTGGCTACACCTTC
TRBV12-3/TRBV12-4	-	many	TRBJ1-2	CASSSNTGKTGYTF	TGTGCCAGCAGTTCCAATACAGGGAAGACGGGCTACACCTTC
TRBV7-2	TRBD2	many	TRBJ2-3	CASRAGTSTDTQYF	TGTGCCAGCAGGGCCGGGACTAGCACCGATACGCAGTATTTT
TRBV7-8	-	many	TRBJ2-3	CASSLGADTQYF	TGTGCCAGCAGCTTAGGGGCAGATACGCAGTATTTT
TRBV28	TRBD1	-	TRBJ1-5	CASTPPGQGSRQPQHF	TGTGCCAGCACCCCTCCGGGACAGGGATCAAGGCAGCCCCAGCATTTT
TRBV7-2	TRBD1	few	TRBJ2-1	CASSLLRGSDRGWTRGYNEQFF	TGTGCCAGCAGCTTACTAAGGGGCTCGGACAGGGGATGGACTAGAGGCTACAATGAGCAGTTCTTC
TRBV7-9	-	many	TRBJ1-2	CASSLGEGNYGYTF	TGTGCCAGCAGCTTAGGAGAGGGAAACTATGGCTACACCTTC
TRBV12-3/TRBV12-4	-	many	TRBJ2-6	CASSLTSGANVLTF	TGTGCCAGCAGTTTAACCTCTGGGGCCAACGTCCTGACTTTC
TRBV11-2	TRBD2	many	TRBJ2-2	CASSSPIAGVVTGELFF	TGTGCCAGCAGCTCCCCGATAGCGGGAGTCGTGACCGGGGAGCTGTTTTTT
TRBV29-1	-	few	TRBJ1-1	CSVWASWGHTFQAFF	TGCAGCGTGTGGGCCTCTTGGGGACATACCTTTCAAGCTTTCTTT
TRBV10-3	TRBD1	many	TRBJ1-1	CAIRDRESTEAFF	TGTGCCATCAGGGACAGGGAGTCCACTGAAGCTTTCTTT
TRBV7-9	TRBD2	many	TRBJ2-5	CASSLARVTSETQYF	TGTGCCAGCAGCTTAGCGCGCGTGACTAGCGAGACCCAGTACTTC
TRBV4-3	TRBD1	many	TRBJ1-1	CASSQDLRGGDTEAFF	TGCGCCAGCAGCCAAGATCTCCGAGGGGGCGATACTGAAGCTTTCTTT
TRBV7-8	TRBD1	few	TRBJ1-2	CASSRRTGGLDGYTF	TGTGCCAGCAGCCGCCGGACAGGGGGCTTGGATGGCTACACCTTC
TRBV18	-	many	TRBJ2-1	CASSRFGDNNNEQFF	TGTGCCAGCTCACGATTTGGGGACAACAACAATGAGCAGTTCTTC
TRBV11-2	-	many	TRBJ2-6	CASSSDPSGANVLTF	TGTGCCAGCAGCAGCGATCCCTCTGGGGCCAACGTCCTGACTTTC
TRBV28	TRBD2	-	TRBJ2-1	CASSRRGGINEQFF	TGTGCCAGCAGTAGGCGGGGGGGCATCAATGAGCAGTTCTTC
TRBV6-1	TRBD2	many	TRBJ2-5	CASSQTSGGQETQYF	TGTGCCAGCAGTCAGACTAGCGGGGGACAAGAGACCCAGTACTTC
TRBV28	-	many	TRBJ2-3	CASSLSLDEQYF	TGTGCCAGCAGTTTATCCCTCGATGAGCAGTATTTT
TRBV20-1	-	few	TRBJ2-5	CSARPSAAETQYF	TGCAGTGCTAGACCTTCGGCAGCTGAGACCCAGTACTTC
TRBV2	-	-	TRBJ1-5	CASSTGYSNQPQHF	TGTGCCAGCAGCACAGGCTATAGCAATCAGCCCCAGCATTTT
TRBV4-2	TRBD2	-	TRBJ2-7	CASSLGLAGGEQYF	TGTGCCAGCAGCCTTGGACTCGCGGGGGGCGAGCAGTACTTC
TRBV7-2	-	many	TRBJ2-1	CASSPGVTSYGNEQFF	TGTGCCAGCAGCCCAGGGGTTACTAGCTATGGGAATGAGCAGTTCTTC
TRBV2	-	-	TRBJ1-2	CASSESRPLPYGYTF	TGTGCCAGCAGCGAATCCCGACCCTTACCCTATGGCTACACCTTC
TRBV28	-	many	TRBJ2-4	CASTELAKNIQYF	TGTGCCAGCACAGAACTAGCCAAAAACATTCAGTACTTC
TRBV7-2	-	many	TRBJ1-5	CASSLIWGGNQPQHF	TGTGCCAGCAGCTTGATTTGGGGTGGCAATCAGCCCCAGCATTTT
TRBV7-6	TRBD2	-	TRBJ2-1	CASSITSGRTNEQFF	TGTGCCAGCAGCATAACTAGCGGGAGAACGAATGAGCAGTTCTTC
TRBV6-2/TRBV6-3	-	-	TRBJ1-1	CASSQPTGHARRAFF	TGTGCCAGCAGTCAACCAACCGGACACGCTCGACGGGCTTTCTTT